The rows below give T cell receptor beta chains drawn from one sample of a study of T-cell reconstitution after alpha-beta-depleted transplantation in children. TCRdb reprocessed the PCR reads with MiXCR, giving one entry per CDR3 protein. The sample holds more than 500,000 distinct CDR3 sequences, over 10% seen once. The sequenced sample was PBMCs, mostly from graft donor cells, obtained 180 days after TCRalphabeta/CD19-depleted stem cell transplant. The receptor set was obtained from a female patient aged 2-10 years who had a stem cell transplant for aplastic anemia, so the T cells may come from the graft donor. Both conserved end residues are part of each CDR3. Each record gives: J gene, clone size, V gene, CDR3 protein. Clone size is given for some rows only: seen once, a few or many times, or a class if the clone is expanded.

>TRBJ1-1|.|TRBV5-1
CASSFGPSEAFF
>TRBJ2-7|.|TRBV6-2/TRBV6-3
CASSYNPFRHAYEQYF
>TRBJ2-5|.|TRBV12-3/TRBV12-4
CASRKSGTLGETQYF
>TRBJ2-1|.|TRBV6-5
CASSYFQGSDEQFF
>TRBJ1-1|few|TRBV15
CATSRTGGPEAFF
>TRBJ1-1|few|TRBV9
CASSARTVNTEAFF
>TRBJ1-1|few|TRBV12-3/TRBV12-4
CASSYLARRAEAFF
>TRBJ1-3|many|TRBV6-1
CASSGGTAGESGNTIYF
>TRBJ2-1|.|TRBV5-1
CASSQRQVSSYNEQFF
>TRBJ1-2|few|TRBV7-9
CASSSGQAIYGYTF
>TRBJ2-1|.|TRBV4-3
CASSIQSRSYNEQFF
>TRBJ1-5|few|TRBV7-9
CASSLLNRAVNQPQHF
>TRBJ1-5|.|TRBV6-2/TRBV6-3
CASSYGAPNQPQHF
>TRBJ2-7|.|TRBV28
CASSLTPQSSYEQYF
>TRBJ2-2|.|TRBV20-1
CSARGFQTSGRRNTGELFF
>TRBJ2-5|few|TRBV5-1
CASSLVPGARETQYF
>TRBJ2-5|few|TRBV14
CASSTTRWGETQYF
>TRBJ1-3|.|TRBV20-1
CSVKGSGNTIYF
>TRBJ1-2|.|TRBV11-2
CASSYLPGQGSFSNYGYTF
>TRBJ2-7|few|TRBV25-1
CASYPAGVPYEQYF
>TRBJ2-2|.|TRBV27
CASSLTSGRAYGELFF
>TRBJ1-6|few|TRBV12-3/TRBV12-4
CASSLIGMNSPLHF
>TRBJ2-6|.|TRBV20-1
CSASLAGKAGANVLTF
>TRBJ2-1|many|TRBV20-1
CSAPVKNNEQFF
>TRBJ2-1|few|TRBV28
CASSPGSPYNEQFF
>TRBJ1-1|.|TRBV24-1
CATRGGNTEAFF
>TRBJ2-1|.|TRBV20-1
CSALLVYNEQFF
>TRBJ2-5|.|TRBV14
CASSQEWRRETQYF
>TRBJ1-2|few|TRBV18
CASSPVGQGHYGYTF
>TRBJ1-3|.|TRBV29-1
CSVELHSGNTIYF
>TRBJ2-1|.|TRBV5-1
CASSVDLSEQFF